Sequencing of this T cell receptor beta chain was carried out in a study of vaccination and CD4 T cells after COVID-19. The CDR3 contains 15 residues. Germline CDR1 is SEHNR and CDR2 is FQNEAQ (reference sequence). V dropped 4 bases and J dropped 3 bases, with 15 bases sitting between them. Treatment here: roughly 10-day PBMC culture with coronavirus spike peptide pools or control peptides (ViraFEST assay). ViraFEST stimulated the growth of antigen-specific T cells using peptide pools and subsequently profiled their TCRs by sequencing. This clonotype has only a few counts. As yet, its antigen is unknown. Scientists ran DNA taken from cultured CD4+ T cells through the Oncomine TCR Beta short-read assay for sequencing. Each CDR3 protein is one row after TCRdb ran MiXCR on the PCR reads. Among fewer than 20,000 distinct CDR3 sequences, roughly 49% were seen once, and the ten largest hold approximately 17%.

This TCR was recovered from a human donor who had recovered from COVID-19. The material sequenced was CD4+ T cells from blood, cultured in vitro, taken before SARS-CoV-2 vaccination. The J gene is TRBJ1-1, the V gene TRBV7-9, with D tentatively TRBD1 (5 bases). CDR3 amino acids: CASSSRDSPDTEAFF. DNA for the CDR3: TGTGCCAGCAGCTCTAGAGACAGCCCCGACACTGAAGCTTTCTTT. The whole variable domain, remainder taken from reference TRBV7-9 and TRBJ1-1, is DTGVSQNPRHKITKRGQNVTFRCDPISEHNRLYWYRQTLGQGPEFLTYFQNEAQLEKSRLLSDRFSAERPKGSFSTLEIQRTEQGDSAMYLCASSSRDSPDTEAFFGQGTRLTVV.